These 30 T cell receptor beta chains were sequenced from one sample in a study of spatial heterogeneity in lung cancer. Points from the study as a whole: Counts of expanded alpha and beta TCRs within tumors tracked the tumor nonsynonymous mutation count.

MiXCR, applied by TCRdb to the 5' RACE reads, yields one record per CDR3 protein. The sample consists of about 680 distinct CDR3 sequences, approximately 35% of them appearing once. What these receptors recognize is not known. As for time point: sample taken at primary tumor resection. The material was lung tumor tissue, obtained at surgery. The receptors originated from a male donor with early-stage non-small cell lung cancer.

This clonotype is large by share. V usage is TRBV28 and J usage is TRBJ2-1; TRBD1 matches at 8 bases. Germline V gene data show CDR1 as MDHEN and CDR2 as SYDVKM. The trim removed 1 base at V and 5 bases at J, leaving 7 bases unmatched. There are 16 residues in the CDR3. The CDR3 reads CASSLFGQGFNNEQFF. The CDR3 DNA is TGTGCCAGCAGTTTATTCGGACAGGGTTTTAACAATGAGCAGTTCTTC.

CDR3 protein: CASSLDRSGNTIYF. In nucleotides, the CDR3 is TGTGCCAGCAGCTTAGACCGGTCCGGAAACACCATATATTTT. V gene TRBV11-2 combines with J gene TRBJ1-3; no clear D gene. V lost 0 bases and J lost 4, with 7 bases in between. Germline lookup yields CDR1 SGHAT and CDR2 FQNNGV. The CDR3 sequence is 14 residues long.

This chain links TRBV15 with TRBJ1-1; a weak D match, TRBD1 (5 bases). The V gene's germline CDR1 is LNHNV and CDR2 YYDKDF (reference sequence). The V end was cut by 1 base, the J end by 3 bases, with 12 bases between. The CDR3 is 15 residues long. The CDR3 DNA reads TGTGCCACCAGCAGAGGGTGGGGCGCGGACACTGAAGCTTTCTTT. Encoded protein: CATSRGWGADTEAFF.

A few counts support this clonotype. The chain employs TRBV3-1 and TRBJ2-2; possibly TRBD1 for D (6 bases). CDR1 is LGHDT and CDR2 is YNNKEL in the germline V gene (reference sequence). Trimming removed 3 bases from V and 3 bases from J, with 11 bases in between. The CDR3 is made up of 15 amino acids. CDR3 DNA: TGTGCCAGCAGCCACGGGACATCCCACACCGGGGAGCTGTTTTTT. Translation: CASSHGTSHTGELFF.

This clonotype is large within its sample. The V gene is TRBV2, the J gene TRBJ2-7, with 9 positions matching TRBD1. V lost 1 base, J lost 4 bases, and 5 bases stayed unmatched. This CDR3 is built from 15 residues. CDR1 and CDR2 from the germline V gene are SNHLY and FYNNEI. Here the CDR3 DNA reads TGTGCCAGCAGTGAAGAGGACAGGGGCCTATACGAGCAGTACTTC. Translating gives CASSEEDRGLYEQYF. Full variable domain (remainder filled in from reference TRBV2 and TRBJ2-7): EPEVTQTPSHQVTQMGQEVILRCVPISNHLYFYWYRQILGQKVEFLVSFYNNEISEKSEIFDDQFSVERPDGSNFTLKIRSTKLEDSAMYFCASSEEDRGLYEQYFGPGTRLTVT.

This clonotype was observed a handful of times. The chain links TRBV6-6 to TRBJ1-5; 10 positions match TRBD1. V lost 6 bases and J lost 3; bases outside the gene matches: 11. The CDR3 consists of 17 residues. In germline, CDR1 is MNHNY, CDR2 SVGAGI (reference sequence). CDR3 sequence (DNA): TGTGCCAGCAGCGCCCCTGGGACAGGGGTTAACAATCAGCCCCAGCATTTT. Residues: CASSAPGTGVNNQPQHF.

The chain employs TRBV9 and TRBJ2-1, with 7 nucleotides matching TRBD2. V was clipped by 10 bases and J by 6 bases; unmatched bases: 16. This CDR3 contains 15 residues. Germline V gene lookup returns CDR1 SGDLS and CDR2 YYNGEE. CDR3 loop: CASTRAGVLLNEQFF. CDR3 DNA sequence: TGTGCCTCGACACGTGCGGGGGTTCTCCTCAATGAGCAGTTCTTC. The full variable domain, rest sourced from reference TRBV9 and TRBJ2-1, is DSGVTQTPKHLITATGQRVTLRCSPRSGDLSVYWYQQSLDQGLQFLIQYYNGEERAKGNILERFSAQQFPDLHSELNLSSLELGDSALYFCASTRAGVLLNEQFFGPGTRLTVL.

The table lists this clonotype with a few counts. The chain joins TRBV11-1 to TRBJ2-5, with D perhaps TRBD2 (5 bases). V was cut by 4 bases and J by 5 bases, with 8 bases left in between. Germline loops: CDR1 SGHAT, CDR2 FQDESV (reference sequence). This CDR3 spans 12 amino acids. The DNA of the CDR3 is TGTGCCAGCAGCTCCGAGGGCGAGACCCAGTACTTC. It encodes CASSSEGETQYF. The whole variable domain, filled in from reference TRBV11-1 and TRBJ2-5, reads EAEVAQSPRYKITEKSQAVAFWCDPISGHATLYWYRQILGQGPELLVQFQDESVVDDSQLPKDRFSAERLKGVDSTLKIQPAELGDSAMYLCASSSEGETQYFGPGTRLLVL.

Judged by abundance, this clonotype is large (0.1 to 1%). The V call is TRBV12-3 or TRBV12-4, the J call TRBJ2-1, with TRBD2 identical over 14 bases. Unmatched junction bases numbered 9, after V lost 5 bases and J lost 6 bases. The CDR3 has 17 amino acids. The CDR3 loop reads CASSAGTSGRGGNEQFF. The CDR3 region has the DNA TGTGCCAGCAGTGCGGGGACTAGCGGGAGAGGGGGCAATGAGCAGTTCTTC.

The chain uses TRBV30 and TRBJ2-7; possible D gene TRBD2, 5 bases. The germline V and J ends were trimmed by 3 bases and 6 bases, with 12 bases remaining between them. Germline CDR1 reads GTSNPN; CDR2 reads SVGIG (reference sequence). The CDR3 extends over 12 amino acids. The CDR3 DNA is TGTGCCTGGAGAGAGGGTTCGCGCGAGCAGTACTTC. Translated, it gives CAWREGSREQYF. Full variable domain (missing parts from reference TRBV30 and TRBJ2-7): SQTIHQWPATLVQPVGSPLSLECTVEGTSNPNLYWYRQAAGRGLQLLFYSVGIGQISSEVPQNLSASRPQDRQFILSSKKLLLSDSGFYLCAWREGSREQYFGPGTRLTVT.

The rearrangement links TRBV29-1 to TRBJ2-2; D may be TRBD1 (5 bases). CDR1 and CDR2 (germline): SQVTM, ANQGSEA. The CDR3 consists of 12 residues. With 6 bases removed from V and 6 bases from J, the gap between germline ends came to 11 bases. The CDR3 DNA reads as TGCAGCGTCGGAGAAGGGGCCGGGGAGCTGTTTTTT. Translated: CSVGEGAGELFF.

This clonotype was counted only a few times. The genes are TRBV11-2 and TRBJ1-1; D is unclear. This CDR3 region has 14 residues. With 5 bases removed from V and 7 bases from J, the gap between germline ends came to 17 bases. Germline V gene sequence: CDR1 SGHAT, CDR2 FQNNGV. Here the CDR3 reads CASSPGKSPGEAFF. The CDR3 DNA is TGTGCCAGCAGCCCCGGGAAGTCACCCGGTGAAGCTTTCTTT.

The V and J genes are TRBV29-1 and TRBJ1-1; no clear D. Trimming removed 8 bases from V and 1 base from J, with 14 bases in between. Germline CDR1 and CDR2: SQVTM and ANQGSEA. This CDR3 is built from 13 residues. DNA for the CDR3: TGCAGCTCAATTCAGGACTGGAACACTGAAGCTTTCTTT. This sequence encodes CSSIQDWNTEAFF. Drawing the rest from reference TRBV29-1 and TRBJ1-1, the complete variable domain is SAVISQKPSRDICQRGTSLTIQCQVDSQVTMMFWYRQQPGQSLTLIATANQGSEATYESGFVIDKFPISRPNLTFSTLTVSNMSPEDSSIYLCSSIQDWNTEAFFGQGTRLTVV.

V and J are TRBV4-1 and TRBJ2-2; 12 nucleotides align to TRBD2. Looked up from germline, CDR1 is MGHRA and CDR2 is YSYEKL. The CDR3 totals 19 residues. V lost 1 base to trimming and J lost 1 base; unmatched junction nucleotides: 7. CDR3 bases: TGCGCCAGCAGCCAAGGACTAGCGGGAGTTCTCAAGAACACCGGGGAGCTGTTTTTT. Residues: CASSQGLAGVLKNTGELFF.

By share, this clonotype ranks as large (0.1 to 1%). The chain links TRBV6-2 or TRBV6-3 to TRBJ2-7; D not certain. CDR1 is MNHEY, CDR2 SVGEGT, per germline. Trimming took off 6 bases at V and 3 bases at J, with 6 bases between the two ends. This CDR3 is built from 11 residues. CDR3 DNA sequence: TGTGCCAGCAGCGACCTCTACGAGCAGTACTTC. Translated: CASSDLYEQYF.

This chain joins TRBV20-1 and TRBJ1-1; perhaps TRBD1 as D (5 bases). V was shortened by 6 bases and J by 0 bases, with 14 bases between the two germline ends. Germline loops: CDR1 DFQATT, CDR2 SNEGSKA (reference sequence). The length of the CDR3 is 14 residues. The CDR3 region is CSAKLATVNTEAFF. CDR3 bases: TGCAGTGCCAAGCTAGCGACAGTGAACACTGAAGCTTTCTTT.

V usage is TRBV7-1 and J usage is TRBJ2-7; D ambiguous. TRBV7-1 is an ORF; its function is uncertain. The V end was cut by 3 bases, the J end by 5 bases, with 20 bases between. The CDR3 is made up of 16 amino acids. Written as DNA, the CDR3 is TGTGCCAGCAGCTCCCAGCAATCTATAAGCTTACACGAGCAGTACTTC. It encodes CASSSQQSISLHEQYF.

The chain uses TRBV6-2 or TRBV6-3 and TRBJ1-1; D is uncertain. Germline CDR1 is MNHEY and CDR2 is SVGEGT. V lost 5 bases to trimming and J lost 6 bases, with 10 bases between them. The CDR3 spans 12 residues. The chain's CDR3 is CASSTPLSEAFF. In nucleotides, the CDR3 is TGTGCCAGCAGTACCCCTTTATCTGAAGCTTTCTTT.

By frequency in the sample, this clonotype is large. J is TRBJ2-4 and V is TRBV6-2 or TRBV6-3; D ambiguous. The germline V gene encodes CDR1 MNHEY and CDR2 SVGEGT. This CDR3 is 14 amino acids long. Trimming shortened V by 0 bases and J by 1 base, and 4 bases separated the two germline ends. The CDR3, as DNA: TGTGCCAGCAGTTACTCGTTGGCCAAAAACATTCAGTACTTC. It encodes CASSYSLAKNIQYF.

The CDR3 is CATTASEGGPTDTQYF. The CDR3 DNA sequence: TGTGCCACCACGGCCTCGGAGGGAGGGCCAACAGATACGCAGTATTTT. The rearrangement joins TRBV24-1 to TRBJ2-3; 7 bases fit TRBD2. Germline CDR1 is KGHDR and CDR2 is SFDVKD. The length of the CDR3 is 16 residues. After removal of 8 bases from V and 3 bases from J, the junction contained 13 bases not matched to a gene.

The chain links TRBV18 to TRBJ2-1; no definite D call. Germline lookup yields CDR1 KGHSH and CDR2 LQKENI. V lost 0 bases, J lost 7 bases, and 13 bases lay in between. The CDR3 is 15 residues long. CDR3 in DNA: TGTGCCAGCTCACCACCCAACGGGTTGGGAAATGAGCAGTTCTTC. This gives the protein CASSPPNGLGNEQFF.

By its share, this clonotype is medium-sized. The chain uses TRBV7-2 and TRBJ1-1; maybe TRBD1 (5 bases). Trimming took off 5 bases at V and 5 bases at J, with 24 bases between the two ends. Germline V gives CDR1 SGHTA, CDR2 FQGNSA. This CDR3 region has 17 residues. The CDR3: CASSLPRQGSGRTEAFF. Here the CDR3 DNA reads TGTGCCAGCAGCCTCCCAAGGCAGGGTAGCGGAAGGACTGAAGCTTTCTTT.

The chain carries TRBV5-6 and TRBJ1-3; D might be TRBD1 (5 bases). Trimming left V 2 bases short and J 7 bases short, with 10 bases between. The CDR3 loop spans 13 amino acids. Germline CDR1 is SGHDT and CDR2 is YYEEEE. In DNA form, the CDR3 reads TGTGCCAGCAGCTTCCGGGACGTGAACACCATATATTTT. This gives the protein CASSFRDVNTIYF. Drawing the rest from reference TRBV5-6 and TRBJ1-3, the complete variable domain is DAGVTQSPTHLIKTRGQQVTLRCSPKSGHDTVSWYQQALGQGPQFIFQYYEEEERQRGNFPDRFSGHQFPNYSSELNVNALLLGDSALYLCASSFRDVNTIYFGEGSWLTVV.

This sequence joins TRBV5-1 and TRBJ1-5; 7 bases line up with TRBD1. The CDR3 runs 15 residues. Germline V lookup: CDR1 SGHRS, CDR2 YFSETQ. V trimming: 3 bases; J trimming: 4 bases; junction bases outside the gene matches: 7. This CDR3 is CASSYDGTANQPQHF. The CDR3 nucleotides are TGCGCCAGCAGCTACGACGGGACAGCTAATCAGCCCCAGCATTTT. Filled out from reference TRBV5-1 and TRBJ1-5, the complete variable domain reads KAGVTQTPRYLIKTRGQQVTLSCSPISGHRSVSWYQQTPGQGLQFLFEYFSETQRNKGNFPGRFSGRQFSNSRSEMNVSTLELGDSALYLCASSYDGTANQPQHFGDGTRLSIL.

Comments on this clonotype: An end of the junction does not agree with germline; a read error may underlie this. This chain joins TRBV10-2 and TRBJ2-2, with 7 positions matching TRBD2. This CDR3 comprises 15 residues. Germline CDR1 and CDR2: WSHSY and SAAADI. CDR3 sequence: CVSSGSGKNTGELFF. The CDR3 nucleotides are TGCGTCAGCAGTGGAAGCGGGAAGAACACCGGGGAGCTGTTTTTT.

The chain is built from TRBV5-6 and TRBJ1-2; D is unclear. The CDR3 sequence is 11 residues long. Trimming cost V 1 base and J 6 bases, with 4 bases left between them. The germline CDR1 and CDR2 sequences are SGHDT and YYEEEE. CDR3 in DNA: TGTGCCAGCAGCTTGCAGAATGGCTACACCTTC. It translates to CASSLQNGYTF.

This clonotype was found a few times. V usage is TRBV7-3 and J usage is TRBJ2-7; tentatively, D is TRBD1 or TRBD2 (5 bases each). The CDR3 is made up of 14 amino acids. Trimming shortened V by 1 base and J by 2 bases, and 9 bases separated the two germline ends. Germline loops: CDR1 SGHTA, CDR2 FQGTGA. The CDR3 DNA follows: TGTGCCAGCAGCTTAAATCAGGGACCCTACGAGCAGTACTTC. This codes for CASSLNQGPYEQYF.

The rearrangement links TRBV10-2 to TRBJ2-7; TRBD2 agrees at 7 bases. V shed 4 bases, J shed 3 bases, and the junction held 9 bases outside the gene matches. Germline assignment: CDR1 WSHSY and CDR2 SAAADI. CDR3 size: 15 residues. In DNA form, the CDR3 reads TGCGCCAGCAGTGGAGGGCGGGGGTCCCTCTACGAGCAGTACTTC. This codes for CASSGGRGSLYEQYF.

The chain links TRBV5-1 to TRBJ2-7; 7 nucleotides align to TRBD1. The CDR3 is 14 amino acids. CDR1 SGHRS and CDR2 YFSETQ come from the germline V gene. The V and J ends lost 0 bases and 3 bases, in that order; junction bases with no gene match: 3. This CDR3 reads CASSLVTGNYEQYF. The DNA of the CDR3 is TGCGCCAGCAGCTTGGTGACAGGGAACTACGAGCAGTACTTC.

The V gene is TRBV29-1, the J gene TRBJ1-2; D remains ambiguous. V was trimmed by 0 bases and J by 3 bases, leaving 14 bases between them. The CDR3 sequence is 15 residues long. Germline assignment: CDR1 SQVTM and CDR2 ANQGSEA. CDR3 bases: TGCAGCGTTGAAGAAGGACCCTCCAGGCACTATGGCTACACCTTC. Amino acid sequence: CSVEEGPSRHYGYTF.